This entry lists 27 T cell receptor beta chains sequenced from one sample in a study of cytomegalovirus exposure and HLA in healthy donors. Primers: 60 Vbeta forward and 13 Jbeta reverse. Assay used: immunoSEQ multiplex PCR; TCRdb lists only in-frame clones, some missing. The sample yields around 100,000 clones, roughly 79% seen once. Sequencing was done on a sample of PBMCs. The receptors shown here come from a woman in her 70s in good health and CMV-seropositive.

The V call is TRBV7-2, the J call TRBJ2-3, with 12 bases aligning to TRBD1. Trimming removed 5 bases from V and 5 bases from J; junction bases left unmatched: 5. The CDR3 has 15 residues. From germline, CDR1 is SGHTA and CDR2 FQGNSA. The chain's CDR3 is CASSRDRGQIDTQYF. The CDR3 DNA is TGTGCCAGCAGCCGGGACAGGGGGCAGATAGATACGCAGTATTTT.

A single count supports this clone. The rearrangement uses TRBV10-3 and TRBJ2-3, with D possibly TRBD2 on 6 matching bases. Germline CDR1 ENHRY, CDR2 SYGVKD. Deletions cut 2 bases from V and 1 base from J, with 13 bases between. The CDR3 totals 16 residues. CDR3 nucleotide sequence: TGTGCCATCAGTGAGGGTGGAGGGAAAGGCACAGATACGCAGTATTTT. As protein: CAISEGGGKGTDTQYF.

The chain combines TRBV19 with TRBJ2-7; a possible D gene is TRBD1 (5 bases). Germline lookup yields CDR1 LNHDA and CDR2 SQIVND (reference sequence). Trimming stripped 7 bases from V and 2 bases from J, with 21 bases between. This CDR3 is 16 amino acids long. CDR3 coding DNA: TGTGCCAGTACCCCAAATGGGCTTCAAGGGGCCTACGAGCAGTACTTC. Translation: CASTPNGLQGAYEQYF.

V is TRBV5-6 and J is TRBJ1-2, with 9 bases matching TRBD1. The germline V gene has CDR1 SGHDT and CDR2 YYEEEE. The CDR3 runs 14 residues. The V and J ends lost 4 bases and 4 bases, in that order; junction bases with no gene match: 5. CDR3 sequence (DNA): TGTGCCAGCAGCGGACAGGGGATGGGCTATGGCTACACCTTC. Amino acids: CASSGQGMGYGYTF.

The rearrangement uses TRBV15 and TRBJ2-3; 12 bases are shared with TRBD2. This CDR3 contains 18 residues. CDR1 LNHNV and CDR2 YYDKDF come from the germline V gene (reference sequence). Trimming took 2 bases from V and 4 from J; bases not matched to a gene: 10. The CDR3 here is CATSRPSGRALRADTQYF. The CDR3, as DNA: TGTGCCACCAGCAGACCTAGCGGGAGGGCCCTCCGGGCAGATACGCAGTATTTT.

The rearrangement uses TRBV4-3 and TRBJ1-2; 9 nucleotides match TRBD1. The CDR3 totals 17 residues. The trim removed 0 bases at V and 2 bases at J, leaving 7 bases unmatched. Germline loops: CDR1 LGHNA, CDR2 YSLEER. CDR3: CASSQDTGGVKNYGYTF. The CDR3 nucleotides are TGCGCCAGCAGCCAAGATACAGGGGGCGTTAAAAACTATGGCTACACCTTC.

This sequence joins TRBV19 and TRBJ2-4; perhaps TRBD2 as D (5 bases). The germline V gene has CDR1 LNHDA and CDR2 SQIVND (reference sequence). V was cut by 3 bases and J by 0 bases, with 15 bases left in between. There are 17 residues in the CDR3. CDR3 nucleotides: TGTGCCAGTAGTATGTCGCTCCGGACTCTAGCCAAAAACATTCAGTACTTC. Residues: CASSMSLRTLAKNIQYF.

This clone occurred a few times. The chain has TRBV27 and TRBJ1-1; 8 nucleotides line up with TRBD1. Trimming removed 6 bases from V and 5 bases from J; junction bases left unmatched: 14. Germline V gene data show CDR1 as MNHEY and CDR2 as SMNVEV (reference sequence). The CDR3 length is 16 residues. CDR3 protein: CASRMSGTGLGTEAFF. As DNA, the CDR3 is TGTGCCAGCAGGATGTCCGGGACAGGTCTAGGAACTGAAGCTTTCTTT.

This clone was seen a handful of times. J is TRBJ2-5 and V is TRBV5-4, with 7 bases lining up with TRBD1. J lost 4 bases, V lost 2 bases, and 11 bases had no gene match. This CDR3 region has 16 residues. Looked up from germline, CDR1 is SGHNT and CDR2 is YYREEE (reference sequence). CDR3 region: CASSFAQQGTGETQYF. The CDR3, as DNA: TGTGCCAGCAGCTTTGCCCAACAGGGGACCGGAGAGACCCAGTACTTC.

The J gene is TRBJ2-7, the V gene TRBV4-1; a weak D match, TRBD1 (6 bases). This CDR3 has 14 residues. Germline V lookup: CDR1 MGHRA, CDR2 YSYEKL. V was cut by 4 bases and J by 1 base, with 11 bases left in between. As DNA, the CDR3 is TGCGCCAGCAGCCGTCCCGGACAGTCCTACGAGCAGTACTTC. It specifies CASSRPGQSYEQYF.

This clone appeared once. The gene calls are TRBV28 and TRBJ1-2, with TRBD1 as a possible D gene (5 bases). Germline values: CDR1 MDHEN, CDR2 SYDVKM. Between the trimmed V and J ends, which lost 4 bases and 4 bases, there was a span of 10 bases. The CDR3 has 13 residues. The CDR3 region is CASSSGVGYGYTF. The CDR3 nucleotides read TGTGCCAGCAGTTCGGGGGTCGGCTATGGCTACACCTTC.

V is TRBV19 and J is TRBJ1-5; TRBD1 agrees at 7 bases. The length of the CDR3 is 16 residues. After removal of 4 bases from V and 0 bases from J, the junction contained 6 bases not matched to a gene. Germline V gives CDR1 LNHDA, CDR2 SQIVND (reference sequence). This chain's CDR3 is CASSTLGTASNQPQHF. The CDR3 coding sequence is TGTGCCAGTAGTACCCTCGGGACAGCTAGCAATCAGCCCCAGCATTTT.

This chain joins TRBV5-8 and TRBJ2-3; tentative D call: TRBD2 (6 bases). The ends were cut back, 5 bases at V and 4 bases at J, with 11 bases in the middle. Looked up from germline, CDR1 is SGHTS and CDR2 is YDEGEE. The CDR3 runs to 13 residues. The DNA for the CDR3 is TGTGCCAGCAGATTGACGGGGGCAGATACGCAGTATTTT. It specifies CASRLTGADTQYF. Combining the CDR3 with reference TRBV5-8 and TRBJ2-3 gives the whole variable domain EAGVTQSPTHLIKTRGQQATLRCSPISGHTSVYWYQQALGLGLQFLLWYDEGEERNRGNFPPRFSGRQFPNYSSELNVNALELEDSALYLCASRLTGADTQYFGPGTRLTVL.

This chain uses TRBV19 with TRBJ2-3, with D perhaps TRBD1 (6 bases). Germline V gene lookup returns CDR1 LNHDA and CDR2 SQIVND (reference sequence). The V and J ends lost 5 bases and 4 bases respectively, with 13 bases between them. The CDR3 totals 14 residues. The CDR3 loop is CASSFRGMADTQYF. In nucleotides, the CDR3 is TGTGCCAGTAGTTTCAGGGGCATGGCAGATACGCAGTATTTT. Complete variable domain (other parts from reference TRBV19 and TRBJ2-3): DGGITQSPKYLFRKEGQNVTLSCEQNLNHDAMYWYRQDPGQGLRLIYYSQIVNDFQKGDIAEGYSVSREKKESFPLTVTSAQKNPTAFYLCASSFRGMADTQYFGPGTRLTVL.

The rearrangement links TRBV29-1 to TRBJ1-1; D call uncertain. V gave up 7 bases and J gave up 10 bases, with 16 bases separating them. The CDR3 is 11 amino acids. From germline, CDR1 is SQVTM and CDR2 ANQGSEA. CDR3 nucleotides: TGCAGCGCCGAGAGGTCCACCGGAGCTTTCTTT. It is translated as CSAERSTGAFF.

J is TRBJ2-7 and V is TRBV1; the tabulated D call, TRBD1, remains unverified against the DNA. TRBV1 is labeled a pseudogene. The CDR3 totals 18 residues. The DNA of the CDR3 is TGCACCAGCAGCCAAGAGGTAACCAGGACAGGGGTAAGGGACGAGCAGTACTTC. Translating it yields CTSSQEVTRTGVRDEQYF.

The rearrangement uses TRBV19 and TRBJ1-4; TRBD1 agrees at 7 bases. The CDR3 is 17 amino acids. Germline-derived CDR1 and CDR2 are LNHDA and SQIVND (reference sequence). Trimming took 2 bases from V and 6 from J; bases not matched to a gene: 12. CDR3 amino acids: CASSIMGTATGYEKLFF. For the CDR3, the DNA is TGTGCCAGTAGTATAATGGGGACCGCGACAGGGTATGAAAAACTGTTTTTT.

The chain couples TRBV7-6 to TRBJ2-1; tentatively, D is TRBD2 (5 bases). Germline CDR1 is SGHVS and CDR2 is FNYEAQ. Trimming cost V 0 bases and J 4 bases, with 10 bases left between them. The CDR3 consists of 15 residues. The chain's CDR3 is CASSLASDFYNEQFF. In DNA form, the CDR3 reads TGTGCCAGCAGCTTAGCTAGCGATTTTTACAATGAGCAGTTCTTC.

This clone was observed a few times. The CDR3 DNA is TGCGCCAGCAGCCTGGGGACAGTGAATAATGAAAAACTGTTTTTT. This encodes CASSLGTVNNEKLFF. This sequence joins TRBV4-1 and TRBJ1-4, with 7 nucleotides matching TRBD1. Germline values: CDR1 MGHRA, CDR2 YSYEKL. This CDR3 comprises 15 residues. Germline trimming cut 4 bases from V and 4 bases from J; bases unmatched to any gene: 6.

CDR3 amino acids: CSVEDRGTGYGYTF. The CDR3 DNA follows: TGCAGCGTTGAAGATCGTGGAACAGGCTATGGCTACACCTTC. This chain joins TRBV29-1 and TRBJ1-2, with D tentatively TRBD1 (5 bases). Germline CDR1 is SQVTM and CDR2 is ANQGSEA. The V gene lost 0 bases and the J gene lost 4 bases, with 12 bases spanning the gap. This CDR3 contains 14 residues.

This clone was seen only a few times. The chain carries TRBV2 and TRBJ1-5, with D unclear. The CDR3 runs 12 residues. From germline, CDR1 is SNHLY and CDR2 FYNNEI. V lost 6 bases and J 4 bases, leaving 7 bases between the germline ends. CDR3 loop: CASSSENQPQHF. The CDR3, as DNA: TGTGCCAGCAGCTCCGAGAATCAGCCCCAGCATTTT.

The chain carries TRBV28 and TRBJ2-7, with D possibly being TRBD2 (6 bases). This CDR3 is 13 amino acids long. Germline loops: CDR1 MDHEN, CDR2 SYDVKM. Between the trimmed V and J ends, which lost 3 bases and 5 bases, there was a span of 11 bases. CDR3 sequence reads: CASSLRGIHEQYF. For the CDR3, the DNA is TGTGCCAGCAGTTTGCGGGGAATCCACGAGCAGTACTTC.

The chain carries TRBV5-1 and TRBJ1-6, with no clear D. V lost 4 bases, J lost 14 bases, and 31 bases lay in between. The length of the CDR3 is 18 residues. Germline CDR1 reads SGHRS; CDR2 reads YFSETQ. CDR3 sequence (DNA): TGCGCCAGCAGCCCCCCGGATGTCTACAGCTCGCGTCCGTCAGCCCTCCACTTT. As protein: CASSPPDVYSSRPSALHF.

V gene TRBV5-1 combines with J gene TRBJ2-7; maybe TRBD2 (6 bases). This CDR3 contains 13 residues. V shed 3 bases and J shed 7 bases, with 14 bases lying between them. Germline V lookup: CDR1 SGHRS, CDR2 YFSETQ. The CDR3 nucleotides read TGCGCCAGCAGCTGGGGGAACGGGGGAGAGCAGTACTTC. It is translated as CASSWGNGGEQYF.

This clone was observed a handful of times. This rearrangement joins TRBV15 to TRBJ2-5; 9 bases fit TRBD2. TRBJ2-7 explains the end of the DNA better; the J call may be wrong. The CDR3 length is 15 residues. From germline, CDR1 is LNHNV and CDR2 YYDKDF (reference sequence). DNA for the CDR3: TGTGCCACCAGCAGAGAGGCAGCGGGGGGCTACGAGCAGTACTTC. This codes for CATSREAAGGYEQYF.

V is TRBV19 and J is TRBJ2-1; a weak D match, TRBD2 (5 bases). Between the trimmed V and J ends, which lost 4 bases and 9 bases, there was a span of 16 bases. CDR1 and CDR2 from the germline V gene are LNHDA and SQIVND (reference sequence). The CDR3 sequence is 14 residues long. CDR3: CASSKLGGNGEQFF. CDR3 coding DNA: TGTGCCAGTAGTAAACTAGGCGGAAACGGTGAGCAGTTCTTC.

V is TRBV28 and J is TRBJ1-1, with a tentative D call TRBD1 (6 bases). Trimming removed 6 bases from V and 1 base from J, with 18 bases in between. The CDR3 has 16 amino acids. CDR1 is MDHEN, CDR2 SYDVKM, per germline. In DNA, the CDR3 is TGTGCCAGCAGCCAGGGAGGGGGGGCTGGGAACACTGAAGCTTTCTTT. Its translation is CASSQGGGAGNTEAFF.